The T cell receptor (beta chain) under discussion was sequenced for a study of T-cell reconstitution after alpha-beta-depleted transplantation in children. Study-wide findings and caveats: The main origin of T-cell counts and diversity one year after transplant was newly produced T cells. Expanded clones from the graft, numbering several hundred, reportedly supplied alpha-beta T cells about two months after transplant. Surviving recipient cells, namely T cells and thymic progenitors, were the source of high day-60 TCRbeta diversity in some patients.

There are a few counts of this clonotype. Antigen specificity is unknown. TCRbeta library preparation incorporated unique molecular identifiers. TCRdb re-called the PCR reads with MiXCR, one entry per CDR3 protein. The data contain about a million distinct CDR3 sequences, roughly 29% of them seen just once; the ten biggest clones take up more than 25%. Losses at the gene ends were 0 bases for V and 3 bases for J; bases not matched to a gene: 5. From germline, CDR1 is KGHSH and CDR2 LQKENI. This CDR3 region has 16 residues. The genes are TRBV18 and TRBJ2-3; 8 bases are a match to TRBD1. The sample consisted of PBMCs, mostly from graft donor cells, taken 360 days after TCRalphabeta/CD19-depleted stem cell transplant. The clonotype was recovered from a boy less than two years old who had a stem cell transplant for SCID, so the T cells may come from the graft donor. The DNA for the CDR3 is TGTGCCAGCTCACCACCCGGCAGGGGGCAAACAGATACGCAGTATTTT. Translated, it gives CASSPPGRGQTDTQYF.